The sequence of this T cell receptor beta chain was determined in a study of blood T cell repertoires in COVID-19. On the study more broadly: T cells, B-cell-depleted T cells, or PBMCs supplied cDNA or gDNA.

In the original workflow: Reference gene primer amplification gave estimated nucleated cell counts. The method was immunoSEQ multiplex PCR; TCRdb's version includes in-frame clones alone and lacks a portion of them. That table supplies the V and J calls and clone size; D and trimming were determined from the DNA. The repertoire has about 280,000 clones, 75% to 90% of them found once; the top ten carry approximately 3%. The CDR3 is 15 amino acids. V was cut by 4 bases and J by 3 bases, with 17 bases left in between. The germline V gene encodes CDR1 SGHRS and CDR2 YFSETQ. Sequencing was carried out using peripheral blood. The chain uses TRBV5-1 and TRBJ2-7, with D possibly being TRBD1 (6 bases). The sequence came from a woman in her twenties or thirties with active or convalescent COVID-19. The CDR3 spells CASSPRGDLIYEQYF. The CDR3 DNA follows: TGCGCCAGCAGCCCCAGGGGAGATTTAATCTACGAGCAGTACTTC.